This TCR beta chain is drawn from a study of blood T cells in healthy people across ages. The germline V gene encodes CDR1 MNHEY and CDR2 SVGEGT. The CDR3 loop spans 15 amino acids. A second roughly 6 to 12 cycle PCR used barcoded and J-beta primers. TCRdb redid the calling of the 5' RACE reads with MiXCR, one entry per CDR3 protein. The sample consists of around 1,000,000 distinct CDR3 sequences, approximately 38% of them appearing once. This clonotype has more than one count but fewer than ten. This chain uses TRBV6-2 or TRBV6-3 with TRBJ2-7; TRBD1 matches 8 bases. The tail of the sequence fits TRBJ2-5 better, so the J call may be wrong. The sequenced sample consisted of blood. The TCR comes from a man aged 18 to 30 in good health. The CDR3 coding sequence is TGTGCCACCGACAGCCCGGACAGGGCCTTGGGGACCCAGTACTTC. Amino acids: CATDSPDRALGTQYF.